Described below is a single T cell receptor beta chain sequence and its context. One entry per CDR3 protein results from TCRdb running MiXCR on the RT-PCR reads. The table includes roughly 880,000 distinct CDR3 sequences, around 17% detected once. The entry originates in a study of patients and donors after allogeneic stem cell transplantation. V trimming: 6 bases; J trimming: 5 bases; junction bases outside the gene matches: 5. The length of the CDR3 is 13 residues. Germline values: CDR1 SGHRS, CDR2 YFSETQ. The chain is built from TRBV5-1 and TRBJ1-1; 9 bases agree with TRBD1. What was sequenced was blood, either unsorted or a sorted T cell fraction (not recorded which). The clonotype was recovered from a human donor who was either an allogeneic HSCT recipient or a stem cell or donor lymphocyte infusion donor (not recorded which). It is not recorded whose cells these are; they may come from a transplant donor. CDR3 sequence reads: CASKGQGVTEAFF. The CDR3 coding sequence is TGCGCCAGCAAGGGACAGGGCGTGACTGAAGCTTTCTTT.